Described below is a single T cell receptor beta chain sequence and its context. The source of the sample is a study of cytomegalovirus exposure and HLA in healthy donors. This CDR3 is built from 13 residues. Germline V gene lookup returns CDR1 SGHNT and CDR2 YENEEA. V was clipped by 1 base and J by 3 bases, with 7 bases between them. The table came from immunoSEQ multiplex PCR; TCRdb's copy has only in-frame clones and leaves some out. The sample contains some 220,000 clones, 85% to 95% of which appear only once. Specimen: PBMCs. V usage is TRBV11-3 and J usage is TRBJ2-7, with TRBD2 as a possible D gene (5 bases). The clonotype originates from a woman between 18 and 30 years old in good health and CMV-seronegative. The CDR3 DNA follows: TGTGCCAGCAGCTTAGGAGGGAGCTACGAGCAGTACTTC. Translation: CASSLGGSYEQYF.